One T cell receptor (beta chain) is described in this entry. What it binds is not known. The CDR3 is made up of 16 amino acids. Germline V gene lookup returns CDR1 KGHDR and CDR2 SFDVKD. Trimming took 2 bases from V and 1 from J; bases not matched to a gene: 6. Repertoires were generated with immunoSEQ multiplex PCR, while TCRdb's copy carries only in-frame clones and drops some. The profile shows tens of thousands of clones, around 78% of them singletons. This specimen comes from a study of vaccination effects on CD4 cells after COVID-19. Under the ViraFEST assay, PBMC were stimulated with viral peptide pools so that antigen-specific CD4+ T cells expanded. Sequencing was performed afterwards. Cells that had been cultured for 10 days were the source of isolated CD4+ T cells. Two doses of BNT162b2 or mRNA-1273 vaccine were administered to participants.

The sample was CD4+ T cells from PBMCs cultured with HCoV-229E spike peptides, taken after COVID-19 vaccination. The J gene is TRBJ2-5, the V gene TRBV24-1; 7 bases map to TRBD2. This TCR was sampled from a human donor who received a COVID-19 vaccine. CDR3 sequence reads: CATSDSPSGIQETQYF. The DNA for the CDR3 is TGTGCCACCAGTGATTCGCCTAGCGGAATCCAAGAGACCCAGTACTTC.